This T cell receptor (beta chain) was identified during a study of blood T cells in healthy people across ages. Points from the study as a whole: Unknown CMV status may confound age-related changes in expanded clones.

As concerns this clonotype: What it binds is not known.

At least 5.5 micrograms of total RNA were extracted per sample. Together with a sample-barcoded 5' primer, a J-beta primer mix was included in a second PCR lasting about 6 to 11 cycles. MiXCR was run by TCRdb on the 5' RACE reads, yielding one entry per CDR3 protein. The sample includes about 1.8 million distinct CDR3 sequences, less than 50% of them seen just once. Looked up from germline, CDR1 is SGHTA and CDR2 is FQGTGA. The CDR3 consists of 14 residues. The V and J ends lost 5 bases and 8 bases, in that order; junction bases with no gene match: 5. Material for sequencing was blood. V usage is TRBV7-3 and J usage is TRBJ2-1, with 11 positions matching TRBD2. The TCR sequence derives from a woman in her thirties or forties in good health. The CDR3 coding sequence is TGTGCCAGCAGCCATAGCGGGGGGGCCGATGAGCAGTTCTTC. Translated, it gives CASSHSGGADEQFF. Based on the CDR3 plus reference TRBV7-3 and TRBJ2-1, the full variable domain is GAGVSQTPSNKVTEKGKYVELRCDPISGHTALYWYRQSLGQGPEFLIYFQGTGAADDSGLPNDRFFAVRPEGSVSTLKIQRTERGDSAVYLCASSHSGGADEQFFGPGTRLTVL.